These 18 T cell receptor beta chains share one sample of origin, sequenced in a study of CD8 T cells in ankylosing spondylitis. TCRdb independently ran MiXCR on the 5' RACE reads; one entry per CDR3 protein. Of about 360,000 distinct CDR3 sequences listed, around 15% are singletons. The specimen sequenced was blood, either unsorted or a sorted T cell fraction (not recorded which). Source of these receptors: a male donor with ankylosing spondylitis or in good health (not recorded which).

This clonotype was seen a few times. The chain's CDR3 is CASSSRTSGYNEQFF. The CDR3 DNA is TGTGCCAGCAGTTCCAGGACTAGCGGCTACAATGAGCAGTTCTTC. This rearrangement joins TRBV6-2 or TRBV6-3 to TRBJ2-1; 10 nucleotides match TRBD2. Per germline, CDR1 MNHEY and CDR2 SVGEGT. The CDR3 runs 15 residues. V shed 4 bases and J 3 bases; nucleotides not matched to a gene: 3.

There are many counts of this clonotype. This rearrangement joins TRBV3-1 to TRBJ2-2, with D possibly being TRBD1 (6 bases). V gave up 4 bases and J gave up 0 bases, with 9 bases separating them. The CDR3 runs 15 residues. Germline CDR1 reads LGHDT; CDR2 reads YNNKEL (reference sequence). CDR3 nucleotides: TGTGCCAGCAGCCCCCGGACAGCGAACACCGGGGAGCTGTTTTTT. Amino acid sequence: CASSPRTANTGELFF. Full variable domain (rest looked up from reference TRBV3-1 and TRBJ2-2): DTAVSQTPKYLVTQMGNDKSIKCEQNLGHDTMYWYKQDSKKFLKIMFSYNNKELIINETVPNRFSPKSPDKAHLNLHINSLELGDSAVYFCASSPRTANTGELFFGEGSRLTVL.

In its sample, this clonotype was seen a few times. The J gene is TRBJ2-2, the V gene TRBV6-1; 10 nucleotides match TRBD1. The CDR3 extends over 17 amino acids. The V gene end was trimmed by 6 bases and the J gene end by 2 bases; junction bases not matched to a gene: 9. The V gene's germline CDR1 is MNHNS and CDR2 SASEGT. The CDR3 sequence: CASSRGTGDRNTGELFF. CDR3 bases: TGTGCCAGCAGCCGGGGGACAGGGGATCGTAACACCGGGGAGCTGTTTTTT.

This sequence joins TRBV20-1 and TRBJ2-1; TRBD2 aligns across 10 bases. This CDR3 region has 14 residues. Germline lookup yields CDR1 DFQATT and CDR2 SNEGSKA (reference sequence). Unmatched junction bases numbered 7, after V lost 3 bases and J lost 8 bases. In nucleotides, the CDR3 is TGCAGTGCTAGCGATCAGCTAGCGGGGGATGAGCAGTTCTTC. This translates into CSASDQLAGDEQFF.

The DNA of the CDR3 is TGTGCCAGCAGACCGGGACTAGCGGGACCCTACGAGCAGTACTTC. This encodes CASRPGLAGPYEQYF. The J gene is TRBJ2-7, the V gene TRBV12-3 or TRBV12-4, with 13 bases matching TRBD2. The CDR3 totals 15 residues. Trimming at V came to 6 bases and at J to 2 bases, leaving 4 bases not matched to a gene.

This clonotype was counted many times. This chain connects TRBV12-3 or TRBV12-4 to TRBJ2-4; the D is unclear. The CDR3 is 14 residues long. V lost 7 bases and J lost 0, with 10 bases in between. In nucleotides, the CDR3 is TGTGCCAGCACCGCCGATCTAGCCAAAAACATTCAGTACTTC. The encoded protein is CASTADLAKNIQYF.

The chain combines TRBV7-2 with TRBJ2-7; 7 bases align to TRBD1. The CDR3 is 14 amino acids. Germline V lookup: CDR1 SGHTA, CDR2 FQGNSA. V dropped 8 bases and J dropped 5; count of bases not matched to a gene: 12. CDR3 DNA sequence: TGTGCCAGCGTTATAAGACAGGGATCTCACGAGCAGTACTTC. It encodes CASVIRQGSHEQYF.

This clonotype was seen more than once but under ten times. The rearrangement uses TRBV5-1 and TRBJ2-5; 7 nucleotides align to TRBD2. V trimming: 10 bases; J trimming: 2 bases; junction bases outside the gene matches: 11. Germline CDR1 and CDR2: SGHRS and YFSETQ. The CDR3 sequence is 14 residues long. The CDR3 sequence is CASRGGSPQETQYF. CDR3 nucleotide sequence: TGCGCCTCCCGCGGGGGATCCCCTCAAGAGACCCAGTACTTC.

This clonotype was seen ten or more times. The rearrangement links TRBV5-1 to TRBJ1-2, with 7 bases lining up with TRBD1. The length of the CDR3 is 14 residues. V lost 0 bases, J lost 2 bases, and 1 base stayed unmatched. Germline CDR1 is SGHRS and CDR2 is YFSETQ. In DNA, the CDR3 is TGCGCCAGCAGCTTGGAGGGGGCCAACTATGGCTACACCTTC. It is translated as CASSLEGANYGYTF.

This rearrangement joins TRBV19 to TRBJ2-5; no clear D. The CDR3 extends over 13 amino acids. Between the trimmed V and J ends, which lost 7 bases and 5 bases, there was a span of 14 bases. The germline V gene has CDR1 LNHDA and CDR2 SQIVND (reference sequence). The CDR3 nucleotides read TGTGCCAGTAACCCTAGAGTAGGGGAGACCCAGTACTTC. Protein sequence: CASNPRVGETQYF.

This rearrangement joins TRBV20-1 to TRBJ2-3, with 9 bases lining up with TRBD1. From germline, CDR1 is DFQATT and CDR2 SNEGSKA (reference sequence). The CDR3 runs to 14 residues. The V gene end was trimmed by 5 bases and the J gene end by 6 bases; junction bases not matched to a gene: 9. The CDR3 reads CSASDRGPRDTQYF. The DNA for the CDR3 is TGCAGTGCTTCGGACAGGGGCCCCCGGGATACGCAGTATTTT.

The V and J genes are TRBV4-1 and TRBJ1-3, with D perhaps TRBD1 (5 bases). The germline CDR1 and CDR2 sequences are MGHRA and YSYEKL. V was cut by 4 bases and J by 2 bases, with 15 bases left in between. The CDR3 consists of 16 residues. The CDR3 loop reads CASSRPGGMTGNTIYF. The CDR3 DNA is TGCGCCAGCAGCCGTCCGGGGGGAATGACTGGAAACACCATATATTTT.

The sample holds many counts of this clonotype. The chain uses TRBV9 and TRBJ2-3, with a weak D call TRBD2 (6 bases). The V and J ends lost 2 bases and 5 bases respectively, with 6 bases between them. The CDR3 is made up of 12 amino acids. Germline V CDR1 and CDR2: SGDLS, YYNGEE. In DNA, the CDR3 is TGTGCCAGCAGCGTGGGGGGAGATACGCAGTATTTT. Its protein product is CASSVGGDTQYF.

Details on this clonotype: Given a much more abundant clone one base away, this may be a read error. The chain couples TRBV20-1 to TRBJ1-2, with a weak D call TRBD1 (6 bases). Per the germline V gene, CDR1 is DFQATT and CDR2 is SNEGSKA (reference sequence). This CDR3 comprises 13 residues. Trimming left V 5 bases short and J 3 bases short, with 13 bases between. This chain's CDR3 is CSAPPQGYYGYTF. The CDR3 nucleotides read TGCAGTGCTCCTCCCCAGGGGTACTATGGCTACACCTTC.

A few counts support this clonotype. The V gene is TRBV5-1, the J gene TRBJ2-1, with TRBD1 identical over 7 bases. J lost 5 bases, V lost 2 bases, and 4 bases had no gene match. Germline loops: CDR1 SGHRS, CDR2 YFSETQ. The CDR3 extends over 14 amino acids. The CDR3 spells CASSLSQGNNEQFF. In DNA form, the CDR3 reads TGCGCCAGCAGCTTATCACAGGGGAACAATGAGCAGTTCTTC.

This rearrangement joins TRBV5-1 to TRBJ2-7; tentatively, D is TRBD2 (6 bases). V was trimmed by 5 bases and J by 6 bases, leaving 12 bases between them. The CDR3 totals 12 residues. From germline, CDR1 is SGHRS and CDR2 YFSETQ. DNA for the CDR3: TGCGCCAGCAGTACTACGCGGGGCGAGCAGTACTTC. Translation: CASSTTRGEQYF.

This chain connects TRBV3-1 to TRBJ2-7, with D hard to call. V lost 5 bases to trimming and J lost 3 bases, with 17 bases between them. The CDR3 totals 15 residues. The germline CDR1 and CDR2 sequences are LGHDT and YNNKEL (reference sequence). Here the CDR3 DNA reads TGTGCCAGCAGCAAATCTGCTCGGCACCTCTACGAGCAGTACTTC. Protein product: CASSKSARHLYEQYF.

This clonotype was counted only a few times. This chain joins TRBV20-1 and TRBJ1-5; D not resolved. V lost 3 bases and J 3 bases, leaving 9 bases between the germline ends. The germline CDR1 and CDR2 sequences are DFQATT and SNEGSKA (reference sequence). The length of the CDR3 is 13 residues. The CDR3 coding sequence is TGCAGTGCTAGCCGGGTGGACAATCAGCCCCAGCATTTT. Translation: CSASRVDNQPQHF.